This T cell receptor (beta chain) was recorded in a study of OX40 agonist ivuxolimab in advanced cancers. Regarding the study in general: Ivuxolimab was a fully human IgG2 agonistic monoclonal antibody targeting the costimulatory receptor OX40 (CD134). Intravenous ivuxolimab was administered to patients every 2 weeks at six dose levels: 0.01, 0.1, 0.3, 1.5, 3 and 10 mg/kg. Among the roughly 50 dose-escalation patients, approximately 20 had hepatocellular carcinoma, 15 or so melanoma, 9 renal cell carcinoma and 9 head and neck cancer. The dose-escalation cohort was 80% to 90% male with a mean age of approximately 60 years, ranging from roughly 20 to 80. Prior anti-PD-1, anti-PD-L1 or anti-CTLA-4 therapy was permitted, and checkpoint inhibitors had been received by around 39% of dose-escalation patients. Three dose-escalation patients achieved partial responses, one with hepatocellular carcinoma and two with cutaneous melanoma. The purpose of peripheral TCRbeta sequencing was to test whether ivuxolimab changed TCR sequence diversity and led to clonal T-cell expansion. The paper covers the monotherapy dose-escalation part of the phase I ivuxolimab trial, which included N ≈ 50 patients.

The research as a whole found: The antigen specificity of the clonally expanded peripheral T cells was not determined. In the 0.1-3.0 mg/kg groups, partial responders had among the lowest normalized peripheral clonal expansion, particularly in CD8+ T cells. At doses from 0.1 to 3.0 mg/kg, clonal expansion was seen in both CD4+ and CD8+ blood T cells between baseline and week 6. Low levels of normalized T-cell clonal expansion were also seen in some patients who did not respond. After ivuxolimab, CD8+ T cells had more expanded clones than CD4+ T cells on average.

Comment on this clone: No cognate antigen has been identified for it. Base qualities are not at hand, and no much larger clone is one base apart.

Genomic DNA was extracted from sorted cells for sequencing of the TCRbeta CDR3 region. The immunoSEQ Assay was used for sequencing of TCRbeta CDR3 regions. The clones in this table, taken by TCRdb from immuneACCESS, are in-frame only. Not every clone is retained; where verified, under half of the shortfall comes from an unresolved V gene, and the cause of the rest is unknown. This sample lists around 40,000 clones; around four fifths were detected once. The ten most abundant clones make up around 20% of the sample. Patients with autoimmune disease history or receiving systemic immunosuppression were excluded from the trial. Peripheral blood for TCR sequencing was collected from all dose cohorts at baseline, on cycle 4 day 1, and on cycle 7 day 1. Samples came from an open-label, multicenter, first-in-human phase I dose-escalation trial of ivuxolimab. Adults with locally advanced or metastatic melanoma, renal cell carcinoma, hepatocellular carcinoma or head and neck squamous cell carcinoma were enrolled in the trial. Before TCR sequencing, CD4+ T cells and CD8+ T cells were sorted from peripheral blood as separate populations.

V is shortened by 0 bases, J by 5 bases, and the region joining them spans 13 bases. The CDR3 holds 15 amino acids from the cysteine to the phenylalanine. Of the read, only the CDR3 DNA is kept; its 45 bases are in frame from base 1. From a lookup of the germline V gene, CDR1 and CDR2 are SGHTA and FQGTGA. The starting material was CD4+ or CD8+ T cells sorted from blood, obtained in a trial of the OX40 agonist ivuxolimab. The V and J segments used are TRBV7-3 and TRBJ2-5; TRBD1 is possibly the D segment (6 matching bases). This clonotype was sampled from an adult with an advanced solid tumor such as melanoma, head and neck, liver or kidney cancer. In nucleotides, the sequence is TGTGCCAGCAGCTTAACACCCACAGGGTTGGAGACCCAGTACTTC. This translates into CASSLTPTGLETQYF.